A single sample is the source of the 18 T cell receptor beta chains below, sequenced in a study of T cell changes during pregnancy in multiple sclerosis. Here immunoSEQ multiplex PCR was the method, and the copy in TCRdb shows in-frame clones only, minus some. The table includes fewer than 35,000 clones, about 92% detected once. The source was CD4+ T cells from peripheral blood mononuclear cells, collected after pregnancy. The receptor source for this set is a female donor with multiple sclerosis, enrolled in a pregnancy study.

V gene TRBV9 combines with J gene TRBJ1-1, with no clear D. Trimming left V 3 bases short and J 5 bases short, with 17 bases between. There are 15 residues in the CDR3. In germline, CDR1 is SGDLS, CDR2 YYNGEE. The CDR3 protein is CASSAHLNLETEAFF. CDR3 sequence (DNA): TGTGCCAGCAGCGCCCACCTCAACTTGGAGACTGAAGCTTTCTTT.

CDR3 coding DNA: TGTGCCAGCAGCTTAGGTCTGGGACAGAAAAACCAAGAGACCCAGTACTTC. This gives the protein CASSLGLGQKNQETQYF. This chain connects TRBV7-9 to TRBJ2-5; 7 bases are shared with TRBD1. V gave up 1 base and J gave up 0 bases; unmatched junction bases: 8. The germline CDR1 and CDR2 sequences are SEHNR and FQNEAQ (reference sequence). CDR3 length equals 17 residues.

V is TRBV13 and J is TRBJ2-1; TRBD2 is a possible D gene (5 bases). This CDR3 region has 16 residues. V was pared by 5 bases and J by 4 bases, with 18 bases between. The germline V gene has CDR1 PRHDT and CDR2 FYEKMQ (reference sequence). DNA for the CDR3: TGTGCCAGCAGCAGAAAGTGGGGAGCGGTTTACAATGAGCAGTTCTTC. Protein: CASSRKWGAVYNEQFF.

The chain joins TRBV15 to TRBJ2-1; D remains unclear. Germline V lookup: CDR1 LNHNV, CDR2 YYDKDF (reference sequence). The V end lost 3 bases, the J end lost 10 bases, and 13 bases lay between the germline ends. The CDR3 has 13 residues. This CDR3 is CATSSAREEEQFF. The CDR3 DNA sequence: TGTGCCACCAGCAGCGCGAGAGAGGAGGAGCAGTTCTTC.

The CDR3: CASRSGTSGSWDEQYF. CDR3 nucleotides: TGTGCCAGCAGATCCGGGACTAGCGGGAGTTGGGACGAGCAGTACTTC. This chain links TRBV7-6 with TRBJ2-7, with 14 bases that match TRBD2. CDR1 is SGHVS, CDR2 FNYEAQ, per germline. V trimming: 6 bases; J trimming: 5 bases; junction bases outside the gene matches: 9. This CDR3 has 16 residues.

The genes are TRBV7-9 and TRBJ2-1; no definite D call. This CDR3 comprises 15 residues. V lost 1 base and J lost 8, with 15 bases in between. Germline CDR1 SEHNR, CDR2 FQNEAQ (reference sequence). CDR3 sequence reads: CASSLDAVSTYEQFF. The CDR3 coding sequence is TGTGCCAGCAGCTTAGACGCTGTTAGCACCTATGAGCAGTTCTTC.

This clone was counted a few times. V is TRBV30 and J is TRBJ1-2, with TRBD1 identical over 7 bases. The germline gives CDR1 GTSNPN, CDR2 SVGIG (reference sequence). The CDR3 runs to 13 residues. With V trimmed by 3 bases and J by 8 bases, 9 bases remained unmatched. The CDR3 nucleotides are TGTGCCTGGAGCCGAACGACAGGGACCGGCTACACCTTC. It yields the protein CAWSRTTGTGYTF.

This chain joins TRBV7-2 and TRBJ2-7, with no clear D. The germline V gene has CDR1 SGHTA and CDR2 FQGNSA. The V end was cut by 4 bases, the J end by 5 bases, with 9 bases between. The CDR3 length is 12 residues. In DNA form, the CDR3 reads TGTGCCAGCAGCTCGCTAGTTCACGAGCAGTACTTC. Its protein is CASSSLVHEQYF. The whole variable domain, filled in from reference TRBV7-2 and TRBJ2-7, reads GAGVSQSPSNKVTEKGKDVELRCDPISGHTALYWYRQSLGQGLEFLIYFQGNSAPDKSGLPSDRFSAERTGGSVSTLTIQRTQQEDSAVYLCASSSLVHEQYFGPGTRLTVT.

This clone has a single count. The chain is built from TRBV14 and TRBJ2-1; TRBD1 agrees at 10 bases. V shed 2 bases, J shed 3 bases, and the junction held 4 bases outside the gene matches. CDR1 is SGHDN and CDR2 is FVKESK in the germline V gene. The CDR3 sequence is 16 residues long. The CDR3 DNA follows: TGTGCCAGCAGCCAAAAGTGGACAGGGGGCTACAATGAGCAGTTCTTC. Translating it yields CASSQKWTGGYNEQFF.

The chain links TRBV11-2 to TRBJ1-5; tentative D call: TRBD1 (5 bases). Germline V lookup: CDR1 SGHAT, CDR2 FQNNGV. With 3 bases removed from V and 3 bases from J, the gap between germline ends came to 12 bases. The CDR3 extends over 15 amino acids. The CDR3 nucleotides read TGTGCCAGCAGCTTTGATACGGGGGTCAATCAGCCCCAGCATTTT. Amino acid sequence: CASSFDTGVNQPQHF. Full variable domain (rest looked up from reference TRBV11-2 and TRBJ1-5): EAGVAQSPRYKIIEKRQSVAFWCNPISGHATLYWYQQILGQGPKLLIQFQNNGVVDDSQLPKDRFSAERLKGVDSTLKIQPAKLEDSAVYLCASSFDTGVNQPQHFGDGTRLSIL.

This sequence joins TRBV5-6 and TRBJ1-3; D is perhaps TRBD1 (6 bases). V was trimmed by 4 bases and J by 5 bases, leaving 16 bases between them. The germline gives CDR1 SGHDT, CDR2 YYEEEE. The CDR3 has 15 amino acids. The CDR3 coding sequence is TGTGCCAGCAGCGTGGACCGGGGGGCTAGAAACACCATATATTTT. Amino acid sequence: CASSVDRGARNTIYF.

This chain uses TRBV29-1 with TRBJ1-2; tentatively, D is TRBD1 (6 bases). The CDR3 totals 11 residues. Trimming pared 6 bases from V and 4 bases from J, leaving 9 bases between. CDR1 and CDR2 (germline): SQVTM, ANQGSEA. The DNA for the CDR3 is TGCAGCGTCGGACAGACCTATGGCTACACCTTC. Translating it yields CSVGQTYGYTF. The full variable domain, with the rest looked up from reference TRBV29-1 and TRBJ1-2, is SAVISQKPSRDICQRGTSLTIQCQVDSQVTMMFWYRQQPGQSLTLIATANQGSEATYESGFVIDKFPISRPNLTFSTLTVSNMSPEDSSIYLCSVGQTYGYTFGSGTRLTVV.

V is TRBV7-3 and J is TRBJ1-1, with TRBD1 matching 8 bases. Germline trimming cut 5 bases from V and 4 bases from J; bases unmatched to any gene: 6. From germline, CDR1 is SGHTA and CDR2 FQGTGA. This CDR3 has 14 residues. In DNA form, the CDR3 reads TGTGCCAGCAGCCGGGGACAGGTGGGCACTGAAGCTTTCTTT. It codes for CASSRGQVGTEAFF.

The chain links TRBV5-1 to TRBJ1-2, with D uncertain. Germline V CDR1 and CDR2: SGHRS, YFSETQ. V lost 4 bases, J lost 8 bases, and 15 bases lay in between. This CDR3 is built from 13 residues. The CDR3 loop is CASSGGPRNGYTF. In DNA form, the CDR3 reads TGCGCCAGCAGCGGAGGACCCCGGAACGGCTACACCTTC.

The count of this clone is one. The chain has TRBV18 and TRBJ2-2; 7 nucleotides line up with TRBD1. The ends lost 3 bases at V and 2 bases at J; junction bases unmatched: 6. Per germline, CDR1 KGHSH and CDR2 LQKENI. The CDR3 spans 16 residues. The CDR3, as DNA: TGTGCCAGCTCACCCACAGGGGAGATAAACACCGGGGAGCTGTTTTTT. It specifies CASSPTGEINTGELFF.

This chain links TRBV9 with TRBJ2-1, with D possibly being TRBD2 (6 bases). Germline CDR1 and CDR2: SGDLS and YYNGEE. V was shortened by 0 bases and J by 3 bases, with 16 bases between the two germline ends. The CDR3 extends over 17 amino acids. CDR3 amino acids: CASSVGVIGTLYNEQFF. The DNA for the CDR3 is TGTGCCAGCAGCGTAGGGGTAATCGGGACTCTCTACAATGAGCAGTTCTTC.

The V gene is TRBV27, the J gene TRBJ2-6; 8 nucleotides line up with TRBD1. The CDR3 sequence is 16 residues long. Germline V gene lookup returns CDR1 MNHEY and CDR2 SMNVEV (reference sequence). V lost 5 bases, J lost 2 bases, and 5 bases stayed unmatched. The DNA for the CDR3 is TGTGCCAGCAGTCCCCAGGGGGCGACTGGGGCCAACGTCCTGACTTTC. Its protein product is CASSPQGATGANVLTF.

The chain links TRBV9 to TRBJ1-2; D is unresolved. Germline V gene data show CDR1 as SGDLS and CDR2 as YYNGEE. This CDR3 is 13 amino acids long. With 0 bases removed from V and 4 bases from J, the gap between germline ends came to 7 bases. The CDR3 nucleotides are TGTGCCAGCAGCGTAGATGGCACCTATGGCTACACCTTC. Translated, it gives CASSVDGTYGYTF.